This TCR beta chain was observed in a study of metastatic and nonmetastatic thyroid tumors. Study as a whole: Both malignant and benign thyroid patients supplied peripheral blood and tumor or nodule tissue samples, across which the repertoires of these patients were then compared.

Thyroid surgery took place with no prior treatment in any patient. In the original processing: Researchers built a distant-metastasis classifier for papillary thyroid cancer that drew on CDR3 differences across clinicopathological groups. TCRdb re-processed the PCR reads through MiXCR. TCRdb assigned the V and J calls; the authors' analysis was not used. Of some 23,000 clones in the sample, less than 15% were seen once. CDR3 size: 14 residues. Trimming took off 2 bases at V and 4 bases at J, with 8 bases between the two ends. The germline gives CDR1 SGHDN, CDR2 FVKESK. The V gene is TRBV14, the J gene TRBJ2-2; D is ambiguous. The sequence was obtained from a female donor with papillary thyroid cancer or a benign thyroid nodule (not recorded which). Some clones in this sample may be carry-over from other donors' samples. Source material: blood. CDR3 region: CASSQRTLTGELFF. Written as DNA, the CDR3 is TGTGCCAGCAGCCAACGGACGCTCACCGGGGAGCTGTTTTTT. Combining the CDR3 with reference TRBV14 and TRBJ2-2 gives the whole variable domain EAGVTQFPSHSVIEKGQTVTLRCDPISGHDNLYWYRRVMGKEIKFLLHFVKESKQDESGMPNNRFLAERTGGTYSTLKVQPAELEDSGVYFCASSQRTLTGELFFGEGSRLTVL.